The 21 T cell receptor beta chains reported below all come from one sample, sequenced in a study of CD8 T cells in ankylosing spondylitis. MiXCR, run by TCRdb on the 5' RACE reads, gives a single entry per CDR3 protein. The profile shows more than 300,000 distinct CDR3 sequences, around a tenth of them singletons. Sequenced sample: blood, either unsorted or a sorted T cell fraction (not recorded which). The receptors here all came from a female donor with ankylosing spondylitis or in good health (not recorded which).

This clonotype was picked up a small number of times. The V and J genes are TRBV3-1 and TRBJ1-4; 7 positions agree with TRBD1. CDR1 LGHDT and CDR2 YNNKEL come from the germline V gene (reference sequence). V lost 4 bases, J lost 4 bases, and 3 bases stayed unmatched. There are 14 residues in the CDR3. The CDR3 spells CASSLGQVNEKLFF. CDR3 DNA: TGTGCCAGCAGCCTTGGACAGGTTAATGAAAAACTGTTTTTT.

This clonotype was seen repeatedly, ten times or more. The rearrangement uses TRBV20-1 and TRBJ2-1; D may correspond to TRBD1 or TRBD2 (5 bases each). The V end was cut by 0 bases, the J end by 9 bases, with 9 bases between. The CDR3 is 12 amino acids. Germline CDR1 and CDR2: DFQATT and SNEGSKA (reference sequence). Here the CDR3 DNA reads TGCAGTGCTAGAGATCCGGGGACTGAGCAGTTCTTC. Protein: CSARDPGTEQFF.

This clonotype was found a few times. V usage is TRBV5-1 and J usage is TRBJ1-1; no clear D. CDR3 length: 15 residues. The ends were cut back, 4 bases at V and 1 base at J, with 14 bases in the middle. The germline gives CDR1 SGHRS, CDR2 YFSETQ. CDR3 nucleotides: TGCGCCAGCAGCCCCCCCCTAGCCGGGAACACTGAAGCTTTCTTT. It specifies CASSPPLAGNTEAFF.

CDR3 sequence: CASSRPMGSGANVLTF. CDR3 DNA: TGTGCCAGCAGTCGCCCGATGGGATCTGGGGCCAACGTCCTGACTTTC. This chain links TRBV27 with TRBJ2-6; D unclear. Between the trimmed V and J ends, which lost 5 bases and 1 base, there was a span of 12 bases. Germline V gene sequence: CDR1 MNHEY, CDR2 SMNVEV (reference sequence). The CDR3 is 16 amino acids.

This clonotype occurred many times. This chain connects TRBV10-3 to TRBJ2-1; D gene uncertain. From germline, CDR1 is ENHRY and CDR2 SYGVKD. The CDR3 covers 13 residues. Deletions cut 2 bases from V and 6 bases from J, with 8 bases between. CDR3 sequence reads: CAISEPPINEQFF. The CDR3 bases are TGTGCCATCAGTGAGCCCCCCATCAATGAGCAGTTCTTC.

This clonotype has a count of ten or more. V is TRBV20-1 and J is TRBJ1-1; D may be TRBD1 (6 bases). Trimming cost V 0 bases and J 1 base, with 15 bases left between them. The CDR3 spans 16 residues. Germline assignment: CDR1 DFQATT and CDR2 SNEGSKA (reference sequence). The CDR3: CSARDRGRTQNTEAFF. The CDR3 nucleotides read TGCAGTGCTAGAGACAGGGGCCGGACTCAGAACACTGAAGCTTTCTTT.

There are many counts of this clonotype. The CDR3 sequence is CASSLGLPGAGSNEQFF. CDR3 DNA sequence: TGTGCCAGCAGCTTAGGATTACCGGGGGCTGGTTCAAATGAGCAGTTCTTC. The V and J genes are TRBV7-8 and TRBJ2-1; D may be TRBD1 or TRBD2 (6 bases each). CDR3 size: 17 residues. Germline-derived CDR1 and CDR2 are SGHVS and FQNEAQ. V was trimmed by 1 base and J by 7 bases, leaving 20 bases between them.

J is TRBJ2-7 and V is TRBV28, with D possibly TRBD1 on 5 matching bases. V lost 1 base, J lost 8 bases, and 12 bases lay in between. This CDR3 region has 13 residues. Germline V lookup: CDR1 MDHEN, CDR2 SYDVKM. CDR3 protein: CASSLSSGSKQYF. The CDR3 DNA follows: TGTGCCAGCAGTTTATCTTCAGGGTCCAAGCAGTACTTC.

This clonotype was detected ten times or more. The J gene is TRBJ2-5, the V gene TRBV12-3 or TRBV12-4; D gene uncertain. The CDR3 length is 11 residues. V lost 7 bases and J 5 bases, leaving 8 bases between the germline ends. DNA of the CDR3: TGTGCCAGCAAGATGGGGGAGACCCAGTACTTC. Its protein is CASKMGETQYF.

This clonotype was observed many times. The chain is built from TRBV4-2 and TRBJ1-1; 8 nucleotides align to TRBD1. CDR3 length: 15 amino acids. The germline V gene has CDR1 LGHNA and CDR2 YNFKEQ. V lost 1 base to trimming and J lost 4 bases; unmatched junction nucleotides: 5. CDR3 DNA sequence: TGTGCCAGCAGCCAAGCTCAAACAGGGGGCACTGAAGCTTTCTTT. Protein product: CASSQAQTGGTEAFF.

The chain has TRBV6-5 and TRBJ1-1, with 11 bases identical to TRBD1. In germline, CDR1 is MNHEY, CDR2 SVGAGI. V lost 2 bases and J lost 2; bases outside the gene matches: 4. The CDR3 covers 16 residues. This chain's CDR3 is CASSYGQGAFNTEAFF. DNA for the CDR3: TGTGCCAGCAGTTACGGACAGGGGGCATTTAACACTGAAGCTTTCTTT.

V and J are TRBV5-1 and TRBJ2-3; no firm D call. V was cut by 0 bases and J by 1 base, with 12 bases left in between. There are 16 residues in the CDR3. Germline assignment: CDR1 SGHRS and CDR2 YFSETQ. CDR3 sequence (DNA): TGCGCCAGCAGCTTGGCCCCAGCAGGAGGCACAGATACGCAGTATTTT. Translating gives CASSLAPAGGTDTQYF.

This clonotype was counted ten times or more. This rearrangement joins TRBV10-3 to TRBJ2-4, with 7 positions matching TRBD1. The J segment lost 7 bases and the V segment lost 6 bases, leaving 15 bases of the junction unmatched. In germline, CDR1 is ENHRY, CDR2 SYGVKD. The CDR3 loop spans 16 amino acids. The CDR3 loop is CAISRGRGQRENIQYF. The CDR3 DNA follows: TGTGCCATCAGCCGAGGCCGGGGACAGAGAGAGAACATTCAGTACTTC.

Worth noting for this clonotype: An end of the junction does not agree with germline; a read error may underlie this. The V gene is TRBV18, the J gene TRBJ1-3; D not certain. The CDR3 is made up of 16 amino acids. CDR1 KGHSH and CDR2 LQKENI come from the germline V gene. The CDR3 DNA reads TGTGCCAGTTCACCGTCGATGGGGATCGCTGGAAACACCATATATTTT. Translating it yields CASSPSMGIAGNTIYF.

This clonotype was seen at least ten times. This rearrangement joins TRBV6-1 to TRBJ1-3, with unresolved D. Per the germline V gene, CDR1 is MNHNS and CDR2 is SASEGT. The CDR3 length is 15 residues. V gave up 1 base and J gave up 7 bases, with 14 bases separating them. The CDR3 reads CASSEVGPDWNTIYF. The DNA for the CDR3 is TGTGCCAGCAGTGAAGTCGGACCAGACTGGAACACCATATATTTT.

The chain employs TRBV30 and TRBJ1-1; 7 bases align to TRBD1. The trim removed 8 bases at V and 10 bases at J, leaving 19 bases unmatched. The CDR3 has 14 residues. Germline V gives CDR1 GTSNPN, CDR2 SVGIG (reference sequence). The chain's CDR3 is CAGDTTGQRLGAFF. DNA for the CDR3: TGTGCCGGAGATACTACGGGACAGCGGCTTGGAGCTTTCTTT.

This clonotype was seen at least ten times. This chain joins TRBV29-1 and TRBJ1-2; no clear D gene. The ends were cut back, 4 bases at V and 3 bases at J, with 9 bases in the middle. The CDR3 totals 12 residues. CDR1 SQVTM and CDR2 ANQGSEA come from the germline V gene. CDR3 sequence (DNA): TGCAGCGTTGGTTTCGGTTACTATGGCTACACCTTC. It encodes CSVGFGYYGYTF.

The chain uses TRBV7-8 and TRBJ2-5, with 7 bases that match TRBD2. Germline-derived CDR1 and CDR2 are SGHVS and FQNEAQ. The length of the CDR3 is 17 residues. J was trimmed by 3 bases and V by 0 bases; bases with no gene match: 10. This chain's CDR3 is CASSLARPWDYKETQYF. The CDR3 nucleotides are TGTGCCAGCAGCTTAGCACGTCCGTGGGACTATAAAGAGACCCAGTACTTC.

This clonotype came up many times. The chain carries TRBV24-1 and TRBJ2-3, with TRBD2 as a possible D gene (5 bases). The CDR3 length is 12 residues. CDR1 and CDR2 (germline): KGHDR, SFDVKD. The V and J ends lost 7 bases and 1 base respectively, with 5 bases between them. The CDR3 region is CATRGGTDTQYF. In DNA form, the CDR3 reads TGTGCCACCAGGGGAGGCACAGATACGCAGTATTTT.

This clonotype was seen repeatedly, ten times or more. The gene calls are TRBV6-2 or TRBV6-3 and TRBJ2-7; 11 bases agree with TRBD2. With 4 bases clipped from V and 3 bases from J, the junction kept 11 bases outside the gene matches. Germline CDR1 and CDR2: MNHEY and SVGEGT. The CDR3 has 17 amino acids. CDR3 coding DNA: TGTGCCAGCAGTTTATCACTGACTAGCGGGATAGACTACGAGCAGTACTTC. Amino acid sequence: CASSLSLTSGIDYEQYF.

This clonotype was detected ten times or more. The genes are TRBV7-2 and TRBJ1-1, with no clear D. Germline V gene lookup returns CDR1 SGHTA and CDR2 FQGNSA. V lost 4 bases and J 4 bases, leaving 10 bases between the germline ends. The CDR3 spans 13 residues. The CDR3 DNA reads as TGTGCCAGCAGCTCTGGACCTATCACTGAAGCTTTCTTT. This codes for CASSSGPITEAFF.